The text below deals with one TCR beta chain. The data belong to a study of early T cells in non-severe SARS-CoV-2 infection. Each CDR3 protein gets one entry after TCRdb re-called the 5' RACE reads with MiXCR. The data hold tens of thousands of distinct CDR3 sequences, with about 6% observed a single time. After removal of 4 bases from V and 2 bases from J, the junction contained 2 bases not matched to a gene. The germline V gene has CDR1 SNHLY and CDR2 FYNNEI. This CDR3 is built from 16 residues. The chain links TRBV2 to TRBJ2-5, with 15 nucleotides matching TRBD2. Sequenced material: whole blood, taken at baseline. The origin of this receptor is an adult who was a healthcare worker with PCR-confirmed SARS-CoV-2 infection or an uninfected control (not recorded which). This CDR3 is CASSGGTSGRQETQYF. The CDR3 DNA reads as TGTGCCAGCAGTGGAGGGACTAGCGGGAGGCAAGAGACCCAGTACTTC. Together with reference TRBV2 and TRBJ2-5, the CDR3 gives the full variable domain: EPEVTQTPSHQVTQMGQEVILRCVPISNHLYFYWYRQILGQKVEFLVSFYNNEISEKSEIFDDQFSVERPDGSNFTLKIRSTKLEDSAMYFCASSGGTSGRQETQYFGPGTRLLVL.